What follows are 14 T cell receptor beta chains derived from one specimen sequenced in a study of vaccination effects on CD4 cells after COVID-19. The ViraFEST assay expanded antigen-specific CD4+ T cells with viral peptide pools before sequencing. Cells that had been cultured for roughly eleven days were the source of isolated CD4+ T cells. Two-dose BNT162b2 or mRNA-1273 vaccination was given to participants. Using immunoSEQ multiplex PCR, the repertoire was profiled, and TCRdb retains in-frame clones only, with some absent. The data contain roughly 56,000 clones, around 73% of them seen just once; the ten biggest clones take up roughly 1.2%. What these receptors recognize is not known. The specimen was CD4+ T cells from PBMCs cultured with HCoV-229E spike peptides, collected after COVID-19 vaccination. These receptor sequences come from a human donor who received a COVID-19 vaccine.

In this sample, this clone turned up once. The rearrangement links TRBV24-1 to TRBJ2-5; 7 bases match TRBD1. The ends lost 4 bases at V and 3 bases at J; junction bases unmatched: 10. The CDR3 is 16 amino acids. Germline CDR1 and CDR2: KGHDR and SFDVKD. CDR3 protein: CATSDLRGPGEETQYF. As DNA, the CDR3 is TGTGCCACCAGTGACCTGAGGGGGCCAGGCGAAGAGACCCAGTACTTC.

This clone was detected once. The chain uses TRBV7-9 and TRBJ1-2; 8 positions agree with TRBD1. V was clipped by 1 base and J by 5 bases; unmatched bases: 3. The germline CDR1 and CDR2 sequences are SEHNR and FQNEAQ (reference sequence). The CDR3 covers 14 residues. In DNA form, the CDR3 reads TGTGCCAGCAGCTTAGACAGGGGGATGTATGGCTACACCTTC. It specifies CASSLDRGMYGYTF.

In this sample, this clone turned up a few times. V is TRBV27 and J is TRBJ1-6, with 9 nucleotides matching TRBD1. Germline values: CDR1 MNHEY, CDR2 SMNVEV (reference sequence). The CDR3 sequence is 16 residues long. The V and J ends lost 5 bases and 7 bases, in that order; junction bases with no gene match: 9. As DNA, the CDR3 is TGTGCCAGCAGTCCGACCCGACAGGGGGTCAATTCACCCCTCCACTTT. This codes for CASSPTRQGVNSPLHF.

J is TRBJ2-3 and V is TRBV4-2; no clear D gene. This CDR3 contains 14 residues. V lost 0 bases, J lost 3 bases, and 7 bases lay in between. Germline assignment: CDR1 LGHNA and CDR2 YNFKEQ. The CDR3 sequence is CASSQEGRTDTQYF. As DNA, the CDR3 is TGTGCCAGCAGCCAAGAGGGCAGAACAGATACGCAGTATTTT.

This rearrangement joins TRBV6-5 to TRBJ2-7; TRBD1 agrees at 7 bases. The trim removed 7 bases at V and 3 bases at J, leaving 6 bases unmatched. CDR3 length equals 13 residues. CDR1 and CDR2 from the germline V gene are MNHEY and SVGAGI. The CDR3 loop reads CASNQDRVYEQYV. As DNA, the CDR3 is TGTGCCAGCAACCAAGACAGGGTCTACGAGCAGTACGTC.

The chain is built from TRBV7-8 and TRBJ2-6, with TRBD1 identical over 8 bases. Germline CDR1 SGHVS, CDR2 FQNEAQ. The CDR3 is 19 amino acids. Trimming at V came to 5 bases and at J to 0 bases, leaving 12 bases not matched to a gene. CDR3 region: CASSPKLGTGVSGANVLTF. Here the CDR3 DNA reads TGTGCCAGCAGCCCTAAGTTGGGGACAGGTGTCTCTGGGGCCAACGTCCTGACTTTC. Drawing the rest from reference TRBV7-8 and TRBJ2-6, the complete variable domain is GAGVSQSPRYKVAKRGQDVALRCDPISGHVSLFWYQQALGQGPEFLTYFQNEAQLDKSGLPSDRFFAERPEGSVSTLKIQRTQQEDSAVYLCASSPKLGTGVSGANVLTFGAGSRLTVL.

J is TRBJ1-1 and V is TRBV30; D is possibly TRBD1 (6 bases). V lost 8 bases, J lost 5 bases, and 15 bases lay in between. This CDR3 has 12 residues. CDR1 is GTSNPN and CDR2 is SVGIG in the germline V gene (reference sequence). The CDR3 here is CAGCRGGTEAFF. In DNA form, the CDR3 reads TGTGCCGGCTGTCGAGGGGGGACTGAAGCTTTCTTT.

CDR3 sequence reads: CATSRDPVNYGYTF. Written as DNA, the CDR3 is TGTGCCACCAGCAGAGACCCAGTTAACTATGGCTACACCTTC. V gene TRBV15 combines with J gene TRBJ1-2; D not resolved. The CDR3 loop spans 14 amino acids. Trimming took 0 bases from V and 1 from J, leaving 6 bases between them. The germline V gene encodes CDR1 LNHNV and CDR2 YYDKDF (reference sequence).

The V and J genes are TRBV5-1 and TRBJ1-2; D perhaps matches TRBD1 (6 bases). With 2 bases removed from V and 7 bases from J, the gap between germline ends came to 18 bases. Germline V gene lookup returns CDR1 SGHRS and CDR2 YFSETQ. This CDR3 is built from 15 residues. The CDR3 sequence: CASSLSTGSQGGYTF. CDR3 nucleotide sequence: TGCGCCAGCAGCTTATCAACAGGGAGTCAGGGTGGCTACACCTTC.

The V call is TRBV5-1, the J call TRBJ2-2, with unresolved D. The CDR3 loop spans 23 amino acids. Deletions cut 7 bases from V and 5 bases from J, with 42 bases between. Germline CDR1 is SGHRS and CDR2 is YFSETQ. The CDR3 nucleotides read TGCGCCAGCCAGCCAAAAGCACCCGTTGTGTGGACGAGACGACTCGTGGGGACCGGGGAGCTGTTTTTT. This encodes CASQPKAPVVWTRRLVGTGELFF.

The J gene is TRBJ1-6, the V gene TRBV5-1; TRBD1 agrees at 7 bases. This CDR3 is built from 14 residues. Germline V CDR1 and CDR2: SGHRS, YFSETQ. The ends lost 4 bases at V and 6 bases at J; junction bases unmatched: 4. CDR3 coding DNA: TGCGCCAGCAGCCAGGGGGACGCTAATTCACCCCTCCACTTT. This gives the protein CASSQGDANSPLHF.

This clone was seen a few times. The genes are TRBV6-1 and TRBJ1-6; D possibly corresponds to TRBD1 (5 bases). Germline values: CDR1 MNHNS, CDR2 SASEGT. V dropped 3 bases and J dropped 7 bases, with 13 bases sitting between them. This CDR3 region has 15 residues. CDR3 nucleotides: TGTGCCAGCAGTGAGCGGCAGGGAAGGAATTCACCCCTCCACTTT. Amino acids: CASSERQGRNSPLHF.

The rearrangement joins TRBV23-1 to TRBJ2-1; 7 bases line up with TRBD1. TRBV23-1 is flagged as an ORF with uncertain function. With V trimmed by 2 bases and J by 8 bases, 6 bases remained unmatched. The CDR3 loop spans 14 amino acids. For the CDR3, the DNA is TGCGCCAGCAGTCAACCGGGGACAGTTTATGAGCAGTTCTTC. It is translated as CASSQPGTVYEQFF.

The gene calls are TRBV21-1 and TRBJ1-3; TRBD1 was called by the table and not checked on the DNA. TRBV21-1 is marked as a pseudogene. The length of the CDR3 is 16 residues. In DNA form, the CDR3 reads TGTGCCAGCAGCAATGCAGGCTACGATAGAAGAAACACCATATATTTT. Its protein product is CASSNAGYDRRNTIYF.